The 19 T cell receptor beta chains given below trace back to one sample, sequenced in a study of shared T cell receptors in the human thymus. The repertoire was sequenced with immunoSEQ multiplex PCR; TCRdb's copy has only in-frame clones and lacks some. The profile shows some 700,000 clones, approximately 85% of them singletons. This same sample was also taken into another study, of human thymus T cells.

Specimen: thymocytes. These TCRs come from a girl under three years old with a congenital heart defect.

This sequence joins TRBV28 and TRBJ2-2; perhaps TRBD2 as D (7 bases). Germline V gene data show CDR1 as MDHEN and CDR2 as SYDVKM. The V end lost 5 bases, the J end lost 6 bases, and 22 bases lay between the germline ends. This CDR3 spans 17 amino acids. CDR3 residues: CASSPTWYRGAPGELFF. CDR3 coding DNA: TGTGCCAGCAGTCCCACGTGGTACCGGGGGGCCCCCGGGGAGCTGTTTTTT.

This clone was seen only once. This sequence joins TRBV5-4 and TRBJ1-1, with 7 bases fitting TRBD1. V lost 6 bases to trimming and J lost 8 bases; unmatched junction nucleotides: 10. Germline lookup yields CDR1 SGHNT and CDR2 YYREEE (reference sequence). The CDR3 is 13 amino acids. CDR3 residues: CASTTGAKAEAFF. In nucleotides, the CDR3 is TGTGCCAGCACCACAGGGGCGAAGGCAGAAGCTTTCTTT.

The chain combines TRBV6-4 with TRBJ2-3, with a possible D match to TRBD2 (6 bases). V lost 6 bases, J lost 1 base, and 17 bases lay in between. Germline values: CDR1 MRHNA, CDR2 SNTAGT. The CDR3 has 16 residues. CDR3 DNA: TGTGCCAGCAGCCCGCGGGGCGGGCGACGCACAGATACGCAGTATTTT. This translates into CASSPRGGRRTDTQYF.

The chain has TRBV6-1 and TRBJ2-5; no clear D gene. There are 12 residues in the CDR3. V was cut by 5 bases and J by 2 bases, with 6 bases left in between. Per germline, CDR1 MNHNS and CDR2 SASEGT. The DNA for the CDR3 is TGTGCCAGCAGTTCGAGACAAGAGACCCAGTACTTC. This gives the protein CASSSRQETQYF.

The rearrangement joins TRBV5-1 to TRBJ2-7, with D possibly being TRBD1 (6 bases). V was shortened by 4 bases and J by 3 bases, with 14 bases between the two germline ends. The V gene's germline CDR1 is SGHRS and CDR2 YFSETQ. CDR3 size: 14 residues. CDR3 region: CASSLDRPGYEQYF. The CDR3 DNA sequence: TGCGCCAGCAGCCTTGACAGGCCGGGCTACGAGCAGTACTTC.

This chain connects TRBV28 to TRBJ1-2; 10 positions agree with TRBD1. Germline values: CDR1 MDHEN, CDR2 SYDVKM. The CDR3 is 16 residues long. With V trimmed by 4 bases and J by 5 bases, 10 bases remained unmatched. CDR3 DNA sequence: TGTGCCAGCAGTTCCGGGACAGGGGTCATAAGATATGGCTACACCTTC. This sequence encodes CASSSGTGVIRYGYTF.

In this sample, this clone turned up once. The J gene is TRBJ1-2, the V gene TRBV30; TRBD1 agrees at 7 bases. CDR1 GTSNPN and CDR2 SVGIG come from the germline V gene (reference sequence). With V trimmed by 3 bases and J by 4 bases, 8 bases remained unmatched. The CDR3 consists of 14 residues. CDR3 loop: CAWRRGTASYGYTF. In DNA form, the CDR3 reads TGTGCCTGGAGAAGAGGGACAGCCAGCTATGGCTACACCTTC. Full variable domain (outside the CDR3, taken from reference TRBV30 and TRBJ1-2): SQTIHQWPATLVQPVGSPLSLECTVEGTSNPNLYWYRQAAGRGLQLLFYSVGIGQISSEVPQNLSASRPQDRQFILSSKKLLLSDSGFYLCAWRRGTASYGYTFGSGTRLTVV.

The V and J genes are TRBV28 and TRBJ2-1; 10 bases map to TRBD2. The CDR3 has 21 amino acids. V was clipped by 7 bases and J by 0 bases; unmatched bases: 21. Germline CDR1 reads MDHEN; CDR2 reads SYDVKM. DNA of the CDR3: TGTGCCAGCATTTCCAGCCCAGCGGGGGGGCCAACCTACTTCTCCTACAATGAGCAGTTCTTC. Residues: CASISSPAGGPTYFSYNEQFF.

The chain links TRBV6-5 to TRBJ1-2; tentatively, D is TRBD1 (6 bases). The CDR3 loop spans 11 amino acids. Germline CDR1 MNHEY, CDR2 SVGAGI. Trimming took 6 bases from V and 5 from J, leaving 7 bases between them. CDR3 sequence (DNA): TGTGCCAGCAGGGACAGTTATGGCTACACCTTC. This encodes CASRDSYGYTF.

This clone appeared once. CDR3 sequence (DNA): TGTGCCAGCAGCCCCAGAGGGACACCTGGGACTGAAGCTTTCTTT. Residues: CASSPRGTPGTEAFF. This chain links TRBV9 with TRBJ1-1, with D possibly matching TRBD1 (6 bases). Per germline, CDR1 SGDLS and CDR2 YYNGEE. V was pared by 4 bases and J by 5 bases, with 18 bases between. The CDR3 is made up of 15 amino acids.

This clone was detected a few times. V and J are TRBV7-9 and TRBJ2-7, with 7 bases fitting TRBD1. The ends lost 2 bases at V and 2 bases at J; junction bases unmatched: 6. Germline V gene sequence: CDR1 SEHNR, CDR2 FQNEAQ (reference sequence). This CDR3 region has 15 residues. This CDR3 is CASSLSSDRPYEQYF. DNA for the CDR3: TGTGCCAGCAGCTTATCATCGGACAGGCCCTACGAGCAGTACTTC.

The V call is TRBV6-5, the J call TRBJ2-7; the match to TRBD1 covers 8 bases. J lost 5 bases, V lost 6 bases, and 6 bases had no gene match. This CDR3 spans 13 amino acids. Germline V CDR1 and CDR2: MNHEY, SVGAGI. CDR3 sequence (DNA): TGTGCCAGCAGCTATAACAGGGGGGACGAGCAGTACTTC. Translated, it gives CASSYNRGDEQYF.

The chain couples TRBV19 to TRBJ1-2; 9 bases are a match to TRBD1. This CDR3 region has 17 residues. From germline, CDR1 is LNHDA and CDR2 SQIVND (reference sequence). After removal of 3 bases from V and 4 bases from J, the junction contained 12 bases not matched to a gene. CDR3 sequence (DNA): TGTGCCAGTAGTATCGGTTTGGGACAGGGTTACGTCTATGGCTACACCTTC. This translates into CASSIGLGQGYVYGYTF.

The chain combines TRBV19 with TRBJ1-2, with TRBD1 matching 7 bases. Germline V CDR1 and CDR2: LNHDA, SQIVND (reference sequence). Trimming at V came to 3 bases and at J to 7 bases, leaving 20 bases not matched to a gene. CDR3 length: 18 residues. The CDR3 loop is CASSMDGRGLSRFGGYTF. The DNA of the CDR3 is TGTGCCAGTAGTATGGATGGTAGGGGGCTTTCTAGATTTGGTGGCTACACCTTC. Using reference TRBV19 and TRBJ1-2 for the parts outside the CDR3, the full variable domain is DGGITQSPKYLFRKEGQNVTLSCEQNLNHDAMYWYRQDPGQGLRLIYYSQIVNDFQKGDIAEGYSVSREKKESFPLTVTSAQKNPTAFYLCASSMDGRGLSRFGGYTFGSGTRLTVV.

CDR3 coding DNA: TGCGCCAGCAGCCAAGATCCGTCTAGCGGGGAATACAATGAGCAGTTCTTC. The encoded protein is CASSQDPSSGEYNEQFF. The chain recombines TRBV4-1 with TRBJ2-1, with 9 nucleotides matching TRBD2. The CDR3 has 17 residues. Trimming cost V 0 bases and J 4 bases; bases outside gene matches: 7. From germline, CDR1 is MGHRA and CDR2 YSYEKL.

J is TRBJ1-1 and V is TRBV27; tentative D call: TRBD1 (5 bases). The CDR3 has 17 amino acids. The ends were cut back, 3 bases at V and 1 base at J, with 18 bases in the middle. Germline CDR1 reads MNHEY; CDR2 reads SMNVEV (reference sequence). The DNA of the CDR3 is TGTGCCAGCAGTTTTACCGGTGAGGGAGGGGCGAACACTGAAGCTTTCTTT. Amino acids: CASSFTGEGGANTEAFF.

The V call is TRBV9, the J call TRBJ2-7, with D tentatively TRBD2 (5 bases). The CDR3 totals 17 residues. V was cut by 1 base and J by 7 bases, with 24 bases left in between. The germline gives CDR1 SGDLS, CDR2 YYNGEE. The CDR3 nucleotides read TGTGCCAGCAGCGTAATAATGAGGGAGAAAACCCTTTTGGAGCAGTACTTC. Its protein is CASSVIMREKTLLEQYF.

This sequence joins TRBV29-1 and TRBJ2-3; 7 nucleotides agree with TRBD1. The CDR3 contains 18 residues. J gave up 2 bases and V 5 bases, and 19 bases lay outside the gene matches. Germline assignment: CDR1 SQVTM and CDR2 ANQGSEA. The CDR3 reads CSVLWTGGHVSATDTQYF. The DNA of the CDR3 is TGCAGCGTTCTCTGGACAGGTGGCCACGTGTCGGCCACAGATACGCAGTATTTT.

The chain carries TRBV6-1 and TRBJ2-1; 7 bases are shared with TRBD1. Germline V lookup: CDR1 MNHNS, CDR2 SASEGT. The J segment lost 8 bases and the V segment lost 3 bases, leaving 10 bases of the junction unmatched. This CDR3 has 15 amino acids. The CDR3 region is CASSDAIEGADEQFF. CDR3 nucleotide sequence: TGTGCCAGCAGTGATGCCATCGAGGGGGCCGATGAGCAGTTCTTC.